The clone carrying this T cell receptor beta chain was seen many times. Using unique molecular identifiers, the investigators prepared the TCRbeta library. In TCRdb, the PCR reads were re-called with MiXCR into one record per CDR3 protein. The sample includes roughly 200,000 distinct CDR3 sequences, roughly 6.6% of them seen just once. The sample belongs to a study of T-cell reconstitution after alpha-beta-depleted transplantation in children. This CDR3 has 16 amino acids. Germline CDR1 is MDHEN and CDR2 is SYDVKM. The trim removed 5 bases at V and 7 bases at J, leaving 13 bases unmatched. The receptor was derived from a boy between 2 and 15 years old with acute lymphoblastic leukemia, due to receive a stem cell transplant. Specimen: PBMCs, collected before TCRalphabeta/CD19-depleted stem cell transplant. The chain employs TRBV28 and TRBJ2-3; TRBD2 agrees at 9 bases. The CDR3 DNA is TGTGCCAGCAGTCCCTACTGGCGGGGGGGCTCACATACGCAGTATTTT. It is translated as CASSPYWRGGSHTQYF.